The rows below give T cell receptor beta chains drawn from one sample of a study of molecular identifiers for immune sequencing clone quantification. Each CDR3 protein gets one entry after TCRdb re-called the PCR reads with MiXCR. This sample has about 330,000 distinct CDR3 sequences, with roughly a quarter found just once. Sequencing was carried out using naive CD8+ T cells from blood, with Jurkat cell RNA spiked in. The source is a human donor in good health. Some libraries in this study had Jurkat cell RNA spiked in. Both conserved end residues are part of each CDR3. The D gene is left open where the match is weak. The size field is filled for only some rows; it gives once, few, many or a size class.

TRBV12-3/TRBV12-4	-	TRBD2	TRBJ2-5	CASLPSSGVRETQYF	TGTGCCAGCCTCCCCTCCAGCGGGGTTAGAGAGACCCAGTACTTC
TRBV5-3	-	-	TRBJ1-5	CASSPRGPYSNQPQQF	TGTGCCAGCAGCCCTCGAGGACCTTATAGCAATCAGCCCCAGCAGTTT
TRBV27	many	-	TRBJ2-3	CASSQVGSTDTQYF	TGTGCCAGCAGCCAAGTCGGTAGCACAGATACGCAGTATTTT
TRBV2	many	-	TRBJ1-1	CASSEALSVGTEAFF	TGTGCCAGCAGTGAAGCGCTTTCAGTGGGCACTGAAGCTTTCTTT
TRBV13	-	-	TRBJ1-4	CASSVVEGPTNEKLFF	TGTGCCAGCAGCGTCGTGGAGGGCCCGACTAATGAAAAACTGTTTTTT
TRBV12-3/TRBV12-4	few	TRBD1	TRBJ2-7	CASSFGRGTVNYEQYF	TGTGCCAGCTCCTTCGGTAGGGGGACAGTTAACTACGAGCAGTACTTC
TRBV5-1	-	-	TRBJ2-7	CASSLGNNPYEQYF	TGCGCCAGCAGCTTGGGGAACAATCCATACGAGCAGTACTTC
TRBV6-5	-	TRBD1	TRBJ2-7	CASSSTGHGQYF	TGTGCCAGCAGTTCGACAGGGCACGGGCAGTACTTC
TRBV29-1	many	-	TRBJ1-1	CSVEVALGHTEAFF	TGCAGCGTTGAAGTGGCCCTCGGGCACACTGAAGCTTTCTTT
TRBV19	-	-	TRBJ1-5	CASTVGASSNRPQHF	TGTGCCAGCACGGTGGGCGCCTCTAGCAATCGGCCCCAGCATTTT
TRBV7-9	-	-	TRBJ1-4	CASSPTSGEEKLFF	TGTGCCAGCAGCCCCACCTCGGGCGAGGAAAAACTGTTTTTT
TRBV27	few	TRBD1	TRBJ2-3	CASSSRQGVADTQYF	TGTGCCAGCAGTTCCAGACAGGGGGTCGCAGATACGCAGTATTTT
TRBV29-1	many	-	TRBJ2-7	CSVEDTGHEQYF	TGCAGCGTCGAGGACACCGGTCACGAGCAGTACTTC
TRBV14	-	-	TRBJ2-3	CASSQDPRGHFTDTQYF	TGTGCCAGCAGCCAAGATCCCCGGGGGCACTTCACAGATACGCAGTATTTT
TRBV5-1	few	-	TRBJ2-5	CASSWVRETQYF	TGCGCCAGCAGCTGGGTCCGAGAGACCCAGTACTTC
TRBV7-8	-	-	TRBJ2-7	CASREGVLIAYEQYF	TGTGCCAGCAGGGAAGGAGTGTTAATAGCCTACGAGCAGTACTTC
TRBV27	-	-	TRBJ2-4	CASSPWDMRTINIQYF	TGTGCCAGCAGTCCATGGGACATGCGGACCATAAACATTCAGTACTTC
TRBV11-2	-	-	TRBJ2-1	CASSLPHHGGNEQFF	TGTGCCAGCAGCTTACCCCACCACGGGGGCAATGAGCAGTTCTTC
TRBV2	-	-	TRBJ2-1	CASRDPRDSYNEQFF	TGTGCCAGCAGGGACCCCCGGGACTCTTACAATGAGCAGTTCTTC
TRBV28	few	TRBD2	TRBJ2-7	CASSPTSGAIYEQYF	TGTGCCAGCAGCCCGACTAGCGGGGCCATCTACGAGCAGTACTTC
TRBV11-2	few	-	TRBJ2-7	CASSLELPYEQYF	TGTGCCAGCAGCTTAGAGTTACCCTACGAGCAGTACTTC
TRBV5-6	few	-	TRBJ2-1	CASSLMTRNEQFF	TGTGCCAGCAGCCTAATGACGAGGAATGAGCAGTTCTTC
TRBV12-3/TRBV12-4	-	-	TRBJ1-5	CASSPFLLNQPQHF	TGTGCCAGCAGTCCATTTCTACTCAATCAGCCCCAGCATTTT
TRBV7-2	-	TRBD2	TRBJ2-1	CAGSSSAGATNEQFF	TGTGCCGGCAGCTCCTCAGCGGGAGCTACGAATGAGCAGTTCTTC
TRBV5-6	few	-	TRBJ2-1	CASSLSLSLYEQFF	TGTGCCAGCAGCTTGTCTCTCTCACTATATGAGCAGTTCTTC
TRBV7-9	many	TRBD1	TRBJ2-3	CASSSLFGTGATDTQYF	TGTGCCAGCAGCTCGTTATTTGGGACAGGGGCCACAGATACGCAGTATTTT
TRBV28	-	-	TRBJ1-1	CASSLWGSEAFF	TGTGCCAGCAGTTTATGGGGGTCTGAAGCTTTCTTT
TRBV11-2	-	TRBD1	TRBJ2-1	CASRDRGYNEQFF	TGTGCCAGCAGAGACAGGGGTTACAATGAGCAGTTCTTC
TRBV7-2	many	TRBD2	TRBJ2-3	CASSSGLAAHTDTQYF	TGTGCCAGCAGCTCCGGACTAGCGGCCCACACAGATACGCAGTATTTT
TRBV2	many	TRBD2	TRBJ2-3	CASSPRLAGAADTQYF	TGTGCCAGCAGTCCTAGACTAGCGGGAGCCGCAGATACGCAGTATTTT
TRBV19	few	-	TRBJ2-4	CASSLQGNQYF	TGTGCCAGTAGCCTACAGGGAAATCAGTACTTC
TRBV9	-	-	TRBJ2-2	CASSNWAGTGELFF	TGTGCCAGCAGCAATTGGGCAGGCACCGGGGAGCTGTTTTTT
TRBV24-1	-	TRBD2	TRBJ2-1	CATSEGLAGAYEQFF	TGTGCCACCAGTGAAGGACTAGCGGGAGCCTATGAGCAGTTCTTC
TRBV20-1	-	-	TRBJ2-3	CSASDRDTTDTQYF	TGCAGTGCTAGTGACCGGGACACCACAGATACGCAGTATTTT
TRBV4-1	many	TRBD1	TRBJ1-2	CASSQERTGPGYTF	TGCGCCAGCAGCCAGGAGAGGACAGGGCCTGGCTACACCTTC
TRBV19	many	TRBD1	TRBJ1-1	CASSTGTGGYTEAFF	TGTGCCAGTAGTACCGGGACAGGGGGCTACACTGAAGCTTTCTTT
TRBV4-2	few	-	TRBJ1-4	CASSPNSATNEKLFF	TGTGCCAGCAGTCCAAATTCAGCAACTAATGAAAAACTGTTTTTT
TRBV4-2	-	-	TRBJ2-1	CASSQHAGGGYNEQFF	TGTGCCAGCAGCCAGCACGCTGGGGGAGGTTACAATGAGCAGTTCTTC
TRBV7-2	few	-	TRBJ2-1	CASSFMGAYNEQFF	TGTGCCAGCAGCTTCATGGGTGCCTACAATGAGCAGTTCTTC
TRBV12-3/TRBV12-4	-	TRBD2	TRBJ2-5	CASSGLSGRAQETQYF	TGTGCCAGCAGTGGGCTTAGCGGGAGAGCTCAAGAGACCCAGTACTTC
TRBV9	-	-	TRBJ1-1	CASSVVGANTEAFF	TGTGCCAGCAGCGTAGTGGGGGCCAACACTGAAGCTTTCTTT
TRBV4-2	few	TRBD2	TRBJ2-2	CASSQDRLAGVKTGELFF	TGTGCCAGCAGCCAAGATCGTCTAGCGGGAGTTAAAACCGGGGAGCTGTTTTTT